These 31 T cell receptor beta chains were sequenced from one sample in a study of cytomegalovirus exposure and HLA in healthy donors. With 60 Vbeta and 13 Jbeta primers, the PCR was carried out. Libraries were prepared by immunoSEQ multiplex PCR; TCRdb keeps only in-frame clonotypes and omits some of them. The sample data list roughly 120,000 clones. The sample consisted of PBMCs. These receptors originate from a man aged 35-49 years in good health and CMV-seronegative.

This clone is called medium-sized based on its frequency. The chain recombines TRBV7-9 with TRBJ1-4; D not certain. Trimming took off 5 bases at V and 7 bases at J, with 17 bases between the two ends. Germline V gene data show CDR1 as SEHNR and CDR2 as FQNEAQ (reference sequence). The CDR3 consists of 15 residues. The CDR3 region has the DNA TGTGCCAGCAGCGTTGACGGACCGGGAGGTGAAAAACTGTTTTTT. Its protein is CASSVDGPGGEKLFF.

This chain connects TRBV6-5 to TRBJ1-3; TRBD1 is a possible D gene (6 bases). Germline lookup yields CDR1 MNHEY and CDR2 SVGAGI. This CDR3 comprises 14 residues. V was clipped by 6 bases and J by 9 bases, with 18 bases between them. The CDR3 DNA sequence: TGTGCCAGCAGCCCGGGGGGCTCTGGAGGCACCATATATTTT. Amino acids: CASSPGGSGGTIYF.

This chain links TRBV19 with TRBJ1-1; D not certain. Trimming pared 10 bases from V and 0 bases from J, leaving 12 bases between. CDR1 is LNHDA, CDR2 SQIVND, per germline (reference sequence). The CDR3 loop spans 13 amino acids. The CDR3 coding sequence is TGTGCCACTTATCAGAACCTGAACACTGAAGCTTTCTTT. It is translated as CATYQNLNTEAFF.

The chain joins TRBV9 to TRBJ2-2, with TRBD2 as a possible D gene (5 bases). Germline CDR1 is SGDLS and CDR2 is YYNGEE. V lost 0 bases and J 4 bases, leaving 13 bases between the germline ends. The length of the CDR3 is 16 residues. CDR3 in amino acids: CASSVGLAGGTGELFF. The DNA of the CDR3 is TGTGCCAGCAGCGTAGGCCTAGCAGGTGGCACCGGGGAGCTGTTTTTT.

The rearrangement uses TRBV7-2 and TRBJ2-3; D perhaps matches TRBD1 (6 bases). This CDR3 region has 14 residues. CDR1 is SGHTA, CDR2 FQGNSA, per germline. Trimming cost V 0 bases and J 8 bases, with 12 bases left between them. Written as DNA, the CDR3 is TGTGCCAGCAGCTTAGCGCATGAGGGGGTTACGCAGTATTTT. Protein sequence: CASSLAHEGVTQYF.

The V and J genes are TRBV2 and TRBJ2-7, with 9 bases lining up with TRBD1. Germline trimming cut 7 bases from V and 5 bases from J; bases unmatched to any gene: 9. This CDR3 has 14 residues. The germline gives CDR1 SNHLY, CDR2 FYNNEI. The CDR3 sequence is CASIQDRGINEQYF. The CDR3 DNA is TGTGCCAGCATACAGGACAGGGGCATCAACGAGCAGTACTTC. Using reference TRBV2 and TRBJ2-7 for the parts outside the CDR3, the full variable domain is EPEVTQTPSHQVTQMGQEVILRCVPISNHLYFYWYRQILGQKVEFLVSFYNNEISEKSEIFDDQFSVERPDGSNFTLKIRSTKLEDSAMYFCASIQDRGINEQYFGPGTRLTVT.

This chain joins TRBV11-3 and TRBJ2-5; D uncertain. Trimming removed 5 bases at V and 4 bases at J, with 17 bases between. CDR1 is SGHNT and CDR2 is YENEEA in the germline V gene. There are 15 residues in the CDR3. The CDR3 protein is CASSPRLGSSETQYF. In DNA form, the CDR3 reads TGTGCCAGCAGCCCACGGTTGGGCTCCTCAGAGACCCAGTACTTC. The entire variable domain, with the rest obtained from reference TRBV11-3 and TRBJ2-5, is as follows: EAGVVQSPRYKIIEKKQPVAFWCNPISGHNTLYWYLQNLGQGPELLIRYENEEAVDDSQLPKDRFSAERLKGVDSTLKIQPAELGDSAVYLCASSPRLGSSETQYFGPGTRLLVL.

The chain recombines TRBV11-3 with TRBJ2-2; possibly TRBD1 for D (5 bases). From germline, CDR1 is SGHNT and CDR2 YENEEA. V was shortened by 4 bases and J by 3 bases, with 15 bases between the two germline ends. The CDR3 runs to 16 residues. The CDR3 is CASSSRWGRDTGELFF. The DNA for the CDR3 is TGTGCCAGCAGCTCCAGGTGGGGCCGGGACACCGGGGAGCTGTTTTTT.

The chain joins TRBV5-6 to TRBJ2-6; D is unclear. The CDR3 runs to 15 residues. Deletions cut 1 base from V and 0 bases from J, with 5 bases between. Germline values: CDR1 SGHDT, CDR2 YYEEEE. The CDR3 nucleotides read TGTGCCAGCAGCTTGCTTCTCTCTGGGGCCAACGTCCTGACTTTC. Protein product: CASSLLLSGANVLTF.

The chain recombines TRBV5-5 with TRBJ1-5; 8 bases map to TRBD1. CDR1 SGHKS and CDR2 YYEKEE come from the germline V gene (reference sequence). Germline trimming cut 2 bases from V and 13 bases from J; bases unmatched to any gene: 5. The CDR3 sequence is 12 residues long. CDR3 coding DNA: TGTGCCAGCAGCTTAGGACAGGGAGGGCAGCATTTT. Amino acids: CASSLGQGGQHF.

The chain recombines TRBV28 with TRBJ2-2, with 7 bases fitting TRBD1. The CDR3 extends over 16 amino acids. From germline, CDR1 is MDHEN and CDR2 SYDVKM. Germline trimming cut 4 bases from V and 6 bases from J; bases unmatched to any gene: 11. This CDR3 is CASSSPRQGSSGELFF. The CDR3 nucleotides read TGTGCCAGCAGTTCACCCCGACAGGGTAGTTCCGGGGAGCTGTTTTTT.

The V and J genes are TRBV28 and TRBJ2-7, with D tentatively TRBD1 (6 bases). Germline CDR1 and CDR2: MDHEN and SYDVKM. There are 14 residues in the CDR3. With 7 bases removed from V and 3 bases from J, the gap between germline ends came to 16 bases. CDR3 amino acids: CASKRDGQSYEQYF. DNA for the CDR3: TGTGCCAGCAAGAGGGACGGACAGAGCTACGAGCAGTACTTC.

The V call is TRBV7-2, the J call TRBJ2-3; D is unresolved. Germline loops: CDR1 SGHTA, CDR2 FQGNSA. Trimming pared 5 bases from V and 3 bases from J, leaving 12 bases between. The CDR3 covers 14 residues. In nucleotides, the CDR3 is TGTGCCAGCAGCCCAATGGCATTGACAGATACGCAGTATTTT. This gives the protein CASSPMALTDTQYF.

The gene calls are TRBV7-2 and TRBJ2-1; 10 bases map to TRBD2. Germline CDR1 is SGHTA and CDR2 is FQGNSA. V dropped 5 bases and J dropped 4; count of bases not matched to a gene: 5. The CDR3 totals 15 residues. This chain's CDR3 is CASSPGTSEYNEQFF. In nucleotides, the CDR3 is TGTGCCAGCAGCCCGGGGACTAGCGAATACAATGAGCAGTTCTTC. The full variable domain, rest sourced from reference TRBV7-2 and TRBJ2-1, is GAGVSQSPSNKVTEKGKDVELRCDPISGHTALYWYRQSLGQGLEFLIYFQGNSAPDKSGLPSDRFSAERTGGSVSTLTIQRTQQEDSAVYLCASSPGTSEYNEQFFGPGTRLTVL.

The genes are TRBV6-6 and TRBJ1-2; D unclear. V lost 7 bases and J 5 bases, leaving 14 bases between the germline ends. Germline CDR1 reads MNHNY; CDR2 reads SVGAGI (reference sequence). The CDR3 has 13 amino acids. The CDR3: CASTLLESYGYTF. CDR3 nucleotides: TGTGCCAGCACCTTATTAGAATCGTATGGCTACACCTTC.

The V gene is TRBV4-2, the J gene TRBJ2-5; a weak D match, TRBD1 (6 bases). The tail of the sequence fits TRBJ2-7 better, so the J call may be wrong. Germline CDR1 LGHNA, CDR2 YNFKEQ. The CDR3 is 17 amino acids. CDR3 amino acids: CASSQAMTGGLSYEQYF. The CDR3 nucleotides are TGTGCCAGCAGCCAGGCAATGACAGGTGGTTTGTCCTACGAGCAGTACTTC.

The genes are TRBV7-9 and TRBJ2-3, with 8 bases matching TRBD2. The CDR3 extends over 16 amino acids. After removal of 5 bases from V and 3 bases from J, the junction contained 10 bases not matched to a gene. Germline values: CDR1 SEHNR, CDR2 FQNEAQ (reference sequence). As DNA, the CDR3 is TGTGCCAGCAGCCCTCGGGAGCGGGAGTATACAGATACGCAGTATTTT. Translation gives CASSPREREYTDTQYF.

This sequence joins TRBV19 and TRBJ1-2; D may be TRBD1 (6 bases). The CDR3 covers 14 residues. Germline loops: CDR1 LNHDA, CDR2 SQIVND (reference sequence). With 7 bases removed from V and 5 bases from J, the gap between germline ends came to 17 bases. CDR3 in DNA: TGTGCCAGTAAAAGGGACAAATGGGATTATGGCTACACCTTC. Protein: CASKRDKWDYGYTF. Variable domain in full (rest from reference TRBV19 and TRBJ1-2): DGGITQSPKYLFRKEGQNVTLSCEQNLNHDAMYWYRQDPGQGLRLIYYSQIVNDFQKGDIAEGYSVSREKKESFPLTVTSAQKNPTAFYLCASKRDKWDYGYTFGSGTRLTVV.

V usage is TRBV11-2 and J usage is TRBJ2-7; possibly TRBD1 for D (5 bases). The CDR3 spans 14 residues. The V gene's germline CDR1 is SGHAT and CDR2 FQNNGV. Trimming cost V 1 base and J 4 bases, with 11 bases left between them. CDR3 coding DNA: TGTGCCAGCAGCTTAGGGGGCGGCTTTTACGAGCAGTACTTC. Amino acids: CASSLGGGFYEQYF.

The V and J genes are TRBV10-3 and TRBJ2-1, with 8 bases matching TRBD1. The CDR3 sequence is 14 residues long. V dropped 8 bases and J dropped 4; count of bases not matched to a gene: 7. Germline assignment: CDR1 ENHRY and CDR2 SYGVKD. The CDR3 nucleotides are TGTGCCATCGGGGGGACAGGTACTTACAATGAGCAGTTCTTC. The encoded protein is CAIGGTGTYNEQFF.

V gene TRBV6-6 combines with J gene TRBJ1-1, with no clear D. This CDR3 spans 12 amino acids. In germline, CDR1 is MNHNY, CDR2 SVGAGI (reference sequence). Trimming cost V 7 bases and J 0 bases, with 6 bases left between them. The CDR3 bases are TGTGCCAGCAAGAGGCTGAACACTGAAGCTTTCTTT. Residues: CASKRLNTEAFF.

The chain uses TRBV28 and TRBJ2-2, with D maybe TRBD2 (5 bases). This CDR3 is built from 16 residues. Trimming shortened V by 5 bases and J by 6 bases, and 19 bases separated the two germline ends. CDR1 and CDR2 from the germline V gene are MDHEN and SYDVKM. The CDR3 DNA is TGTGCCAGCAGTCACCCACCTAACACTAGTCCCGGGGAGCTGTTTTTT. This encodes CASSHPPNTSPGELFF.

The rearrangement joins TRBV13 to TRBJ2-3, with 7 nucleotides matching TRBD2. J gave up 0 bases and V 5 bases, and 14 bases lay outside the gene matches. The length of the CDR3 is 18 residues. CDR1 and CDR2 (germline): PRHDT, FYEKMQ (reference sequence). The CDR3 DNA is TGTGCCAGCAGCGGAACTAGCGACCGTCAAATAAGCACAGATACGCAGTATTTT. Protein: CASSGTSDRQISTDTQYF.

The chain carries TRBV7-9 and TRBJ2-7; TRBD1 matches 7 bases. Germline V gene lookup returns CDR1 SEHNR and CDR2 FQNEAQ (reference sequence). V shed 1 base and J 3 bases; nucleotides not matched to a gene: 3. The CDR3 is made up of 14 amino acids. CDR3 DNA: TGTGCCAGCAGCTTAGGCAGGGGGAACTACGAGCAGTACTTC. This codes for CASSLGRGNYEQYF.

The chain has TRBV6-4 and TRBJ1-1, with 9 positions matching TRBD1. CDR3 length: 14 residues. With 7 bases clipped from V and 5 bases from J, the junction kept 8 bases outside the gene matches. Germline V CDR1 and CDR2: MRHNA, SNTAGT. The CDR3 sequence is CASKRDRGSTEAFF. Written as DNA, the CDR3 is TGTGCCAGCAAAAGAGACAGGGGGTCAACTGAAGCTTTCTTT.

The rearrangement joins TRBV28 to TRBJ2-1; possible D gene TRBD2, 7 bases. Trimming cost V 7 bases and J 0 bases, with 19 bases left between them. Germline CDR1 and CDR2: MDHEN and SYDVKM. This CDR3 has 17 amino acids. The CDR3 protein is CASTGAGAPSSYNEQFF. The DNA for the CDR3 is TGTGCCAGCACGGGGGCGGGAGCGCCGAGCTCCTACAATGAGCAGTTCTTC.

The chain employs TRBV12-1 and TRBJ2-3; the table calls TRBD2, which could not be checked here. TRBV12-1 is given as a pseudogene. The CDR3 spans 15 residues. CDR3 protein: CASLGLAPGLDTQYF. In nucleotides, the CDR3 is TGTGCCAGCCTAGGACTAGCCCCTGGCCTAGATACGCAGTATTTT.

As to this clone: This same CDR3 is encoded by further DNA sequences in the sample. J is TRBJ2-1 and V is TRBV9; maybe TRBD2 (5 bases). This CDR3 region has 14 residues. The germline V and J ends were trimmed by 0 bases and 4 bases, with 8 bases remaining between them. Germline V lookup: CDR1 SGDLS, CDR2 YYNGEE. In DNA form, the CDR3 reads TGTGCCAGCAGCGTAGAAGGCGGGTACAATGAGCAGTTCTTC. Translation: CASSVEGGYNEQFF.

The chain joins TRBV7-9 to TRBJ2-7; TRBD1 might be the D (5 bases). Trimming cost V 7 bases and J 5 bases, with 18 bases left between them. The germline gives CDR1 SEHNR, CDR2 FQNEAQ (reference sequence). The CDR3 loop spans 14 amino acids. The CDR3 is CASTHGGAADEQYF. DNA of the CDR3: TGTGCCAGCACCCACGGTGGGGCGGCCGACGAGCAGTACTTC.

This chain uses TRBV4-2 with TRBJ2-1; 8 bases align to TRBD2. In germline, CDR1 is LGHNA, CDR2 YNFKEQ. J lost 9 bases, V lost 1 base, and 14 bases had no gene match. The CDR3 has 17 residues. The CDR3 reads CASSQGARGGSGPEQFF. DNA for the CDR3: TGTGCCAGCAGCCAAGGGGCTCGCGGGGGGAGCGGACCTGAGCAGTTCTTC.

The chain links TRBV27 to TRBJ2-6; no definite D call. The CDR3 consists of 18 residues. With 6 bases removed from V and 1 base from J, the gap between germline ends came to 19 bases. Germline CDR1 MNHEY, CDR2 SMNVEV (reference sequence). The CDR3: CASRPAGRLLSGANVLTF. The DNA of the CDR3 is TGTGCCAGCAGACCGGCAGGCAGATTGCTTTCTGGGGCCAACGTCCTGACTTTC.